The following is a TCR beta chain sequence with its context. Those enrolled, adults aged 18 to 89 years, came from fewer than 25 US areas. Membership in each cohort depended on participant-reported clinical history. The data are from a study of blood T cell repertoires in COVID-19. About the study: Nucleic acid was either cDNA or gDNA, and it came from T cells, B-cell-depleted T cells, or PBMCs.

The CDR3 extends over 12 amino acids. Germline loops: CDR1 SGHTA, CDR2 FQGTGA. The V and J ends lost 8 bases and 7 bases respectively, with 11 bases between them. Sequenced by immunoSEQ multiplex PCR; TCRdb stores in-frame clones only, minus some. The repertoire holds hundreds of thousands of clones, with about 88% as singletons. The chain carries TRBV7-3 and TRBJ2-2; D gene unclear. This clonotype was sampled from a man aged 25 to 45 with acute COVID-19. The sample taken for sequencing was PBMCs or T cells enriched from blood (not recorded which). The CDR3 nucleotides are TGTGCCAGCGGCGCGGTGGGCGGGGAGCTGTTTTTT. Encoded protein: CASGAVGGELFF.